The clone carrying this T cell receptor beta chain has more than one count but fewer than ten. The sample comes from a study of CD8 T cells in ankylosing spondylitis. Trimming stripped 3 bases from V and 0 bases from J, with 13 bases between. The CDR3 has 16 residues. CDR1 and CDR2 (germline): SGHRS, YFSETQ. Researchers built TCR beta libraries using quantitative 5'-RACE with molecular barcodes. TCRdb ran MiXCR on the 5' RACE reads and lists one entry per CDR3 protein. Here the sample spans some 140,000 distinct CDR3 sequences, more than 7% being singletons. The chain joins TRBV5-1 to TRBJ1-3; no definite D call. The source is a male donor with ankylosing spondylitis. The source material was synovial fluid, either unsorted or a sorted T cell fraction (not recorded which). CDR3 region: CASSSQGPNSGNTIYF. The DNA for the CDR3 is TGCGCCAGCAGCTCCCAAGGACCGAACTCTGGAAACACCATATATTTT.